The 18 T cell receptor beta chains below come from one sample, sequenced in a study of T-cell reconstitution after alpha-beta-depleted transplantation in children. Unique molecular identifiers tagged the TCRbeta library. TCRdb reprocessed the PCR reads via MiXCR and lists one record per CDR3 protein. The sample consists of approximately 100,000 distinct CDR3 sequences, less than 15% of them appearing once. Specimen: PBMCs from the stem cell graft donor, collected from the stem cell graft. These receptors were collected from a human donor who donated a stem cell graft to a child with inherited bone marrow failure.

This chain connects TRBV27 to TRBJ2-7, with D unresolved. The ends were cut back, 6 bases at V and 0 bases at J, with 9 bases in the middle. CDR3 size: 13 residues. Germline loops: CDR1 MNHEY, CDR2 SMNVEV (reference sequence). CDR3 region: CASSPGLSYEQYF. CDR3 sequence (DNA): TGTGCCAGCAGCCCCGGGCTCTCCTACGAGCAGTACTTC.

There are many counts of this clonotype. The CDR3 loop reads CASSLFQGVYEQYF. The CDR3 DNA sequence: TGTGCCAGCAGCTTATTCCAGGGTGTGTACGAGCAGTACTTC. V is TRBV7-2 and J is TRBJ2-7, with D perhaps TRBD1 (5 bases). The CDR3 is 14 amino acids. CDR1 is SGHTA and CDR2 is FQGNSA in the germline V gene. V was trimmed by 2 bases and J by 4 bases, leaving 12 bases between them.

This chain joins TRBV19 and TRBJ2-2; D remains unclear. The CDR3 spans 15 residues. In germline, CDR1 is LNHDA, CDR2 SQIVND (reference sequence). V lost 7 bases to trimming and J lost 4 bases, with 16 bases between them. DNA of the CDR3: TGTGCCAGTACCCGGGCCCACCCCGGCACCGGGGAGCTGTTTTTT. Encoded protein: CASTRAHPGTGELFF.

The table lists this clonotype with many counts. The chain joins TRBV7-2 to TRBJ1-5, with 10 nucleotides matching TRBD1. V was clipped by 4 bases and J by 7 bases; unmatched bases: 7. This CDR3 is 15 amino acids long. The germline CDR1 and CDR2 sequences are SGHTA and FQGNSA. The CDR3: CASSSRDRGEQPQHF. The DNA of the CDR3 is TGTGCCAGCAGCTCCCGGGACAGGGGAGAACAGCCCCAGCATTTT.

This clonotype was found many times. The chain couples TRBV5-1 to TRBJ1-1; D unresolved. The germline CDR1 and CDR2 sequences are SGHRS and YFSETQ. V was shortened by 4 bases and J by 3 bases, with 13 bases between the two germline ends. The CDR3 runs 14 residues. The CDR3 reads CASSLKGGHTEAFF. The CDR3 DNA reads TGCGCCAGCAGCCTAAAGGGCGGCCACACTGAAGCTTTCTTT.

The rearrangement links TRBV4-2 to TRBJ2-1; 14 bases line up with TRBD2. Per germline, CDR1 LGHNA and CDR2 YNFKEQ. There are 18 residues in the CDR3. The ends lost 10 bases at V and 11 bases at J; junction bases unmatched: 22. CDR3 region: CAMGPAYNKGTSGRKQFF. DNA for the CDR3: TGTGCCATGGGCCCAGCTTACAACAAAGGGACTAGCGGGAGAAAGCAGTTCTTC.

This clonotype was recorded many times. The gene calls are TRBV5-5 and TRBJ1-3; D possibly corresponds to TRBD1 (6 bases). The V gene lost 0 bases and the J gene lost 0 bases, with 10 bases spanning the gap. Germline V gives CDR1 SGHKS, CDR2 YYEKEE (reference sequence). The CDR3 sequence is 16 residues long. The CDR3 coding sequence is TGTGCCAGCAGCTTGGGGGCACAGGGCTCTGGAAACACCATATATTTT. It yields the protein CASSLGAQGSGNTIYF.

The chain couples TRBV7-2 to TRBJ1-2, with D maybe TRBD1 (6 bases). The germline CDR1 and CDR2 sequences are SGHTA and FQGNSA. V lost 6 bases, J lost 4 bases, and 15 bases lay in between. CDR3 length: 14 amino acids. CDR3 bases: TGTGCCAGCAGTCAAGGGGGGGGGGCCTATGGCTACACCTTC. It encodes CASSQGGGAYGYTF.

This clonotype was observed at least ten times. The chain is built from TRBV5-1 and TRBJ2-1; the D is unclear. Trimming cost V 4 bases and J 10 bases, with 15 bases left between them. Germline V gene sequence: CDR1 SGHRS, CDR2 YFSETQ. This CDR3 contains 13 residues. CDR3: CASSLGFEQEQFF. Here the CDR3 DNA reads TGCGCCAGCAGCCTCGGCTTCGAGCAGGAGCAGTTCTTC.

This clonotype was seen repeatedly, ten times or more. The chain couples TRBV6-5 to TRBJ2-1; TRBD1 agrees at 9 bases. J lost 8 bases, V lost 10 bases, and 12 bases had no gene match. This CDR3 has 14 amino acids. Germline V lookup: CDR1 MNHEY, CDR2 SVGAGI. The CDR3 spells CAISSGTGSDEQFF. Written as DNA, the CDR3 is TGTGCCATATCCTCCGGGACAGGGTCCGATGAGCAGTTCTTC.

V is TRBV6-1 and J is TRBJ1-1; TRBD1 matches 7 bases. This CDR3 spans 17 amino acids. The V and J ends lost 8 bases and 4 bases, in that order; junction bases with no gene match: 19. Germline CDR1 MNHNS, CDR2 SASEGT. The CDR3 region is CASVRGTGVPTVTEAFF. CDR3 bases: TGTGCCAGCGTCAGGGGTACAGGGGTCCCCACAGTCACTGAAGCTTTCTTT.

CDR3 nucleotide sequence: TGCGCCAGCAGCTTGGAGGGAGGGATGCCCGGGGAGCTGTTTTTT. It translates to CASSLEGGMPGELFF. The chain joins TRBV5-1 to TRBJ2-2; 7 bases are shared with TRBD2. V gave up 0 bases and J gave up 6 bases; unmatched junction bases: 5. Looked up from germline, CDR1 is SGHRS and CDR2 is YFSETQ. This CDR3 contains 15 residues.

This clonotype was seen a few times. The chain combines TRBV7-2 with TRBJ2-5; 9 bases align to TRBD2. Germline CDR1 is SGHTA and CDR2 is FQGNSA. The CDR3 covers 16 residues. V was clipped by 1 base and J by 7 bases; unmatched bases: 10. CDR3 sequence reads: CASSLVVAGGQVTQYF. CDR3 in DNA: TGTGCCAGCAGCTTAGTAGTGGCGGGGGGGCAGGTGACCCAGTACTTC.

V usage is TRBV25-1 and J usage is TRBJ1-6, with 9 bases lining up with TRBD1. J lost 9 bases, V lost 6 bases, and 3 bases had no gene match. The CDR3 extends over 13 amino acids. Germline V CDR1 and CDR2: MGHDK, SYGVNS. This CDR3 is CASRMTGGSPLHF. The CDR3 nucleotides read TGTGCCAGCAGAATGACAGGGGGTTCACCCCTCCACTTT.

This clonotype was seen at least ten times. This rearrangement joins TRBV29-1 to TRBJ2-1, with 12 positions matching TRBD1. With V trimmed by 7 bases and J by 7 bases, 8 bases remained unmatched. From germline, CDR1 is SQVTM and CDR2 ANQGSEA. This CDR3 spans 14 amino acids. The CDR3 sequence is CSAAGQGAENEQFF. The CDR3 DNA reads TGCAGCGCTGCGGGACAGGGGGCAGAGAATGAGCAGTTCTTC.

This chain links TRBV18 with TRBJ2-1; tentative D call: TRBD2 (5 bases). The germline V and J ends were trimmed by 3 bases and 4 bases, with 10 bases remaining between them. The germline V gene has CDR1 KGHSH and CDR2 LQKENI. The CDR3 has 14 amino acids. The CDR3 spells CASSPFTGYNEQFF. The CDR3, as DNA: TGTGCCAGCTCACCCTTCACGGGATACAATGAGCAGTTCTTC.

The chain recombines TRBV6-5 with TRBJ1-2; no clear D gene. Germline CDR1 and CDR2: MNHEY and SVGAGI. The CDR3 consists of 12 residues. Trimming took 6 bases from V and 7 from J, leaving 12 bases between them. For the CDR3, the DNA is TGTGCCAGCAGGACGTGGGATCTTGGCTACACCTTC. Translating gives CASRTWDLGYTF.

Many counts were recorded for this clonotype. V usage is TRBV6-2 or TRBV6-3 and J usage is TRBJ2-7; D may be TRBD2 (5 bases). The germline CDR1 and CDR2 sequences are MNHEY and SVGEGT. CDR3 length equals 13 residues. V gave up 5 bases and J gave up 7 bases, with 15 bases separating them. CDR3 loop: CASSPRLTMEQYF. DNA of the CDR3: TGTGCCAGCAGTCCCCGCCTGACTATGGAGCAGTACTTC.